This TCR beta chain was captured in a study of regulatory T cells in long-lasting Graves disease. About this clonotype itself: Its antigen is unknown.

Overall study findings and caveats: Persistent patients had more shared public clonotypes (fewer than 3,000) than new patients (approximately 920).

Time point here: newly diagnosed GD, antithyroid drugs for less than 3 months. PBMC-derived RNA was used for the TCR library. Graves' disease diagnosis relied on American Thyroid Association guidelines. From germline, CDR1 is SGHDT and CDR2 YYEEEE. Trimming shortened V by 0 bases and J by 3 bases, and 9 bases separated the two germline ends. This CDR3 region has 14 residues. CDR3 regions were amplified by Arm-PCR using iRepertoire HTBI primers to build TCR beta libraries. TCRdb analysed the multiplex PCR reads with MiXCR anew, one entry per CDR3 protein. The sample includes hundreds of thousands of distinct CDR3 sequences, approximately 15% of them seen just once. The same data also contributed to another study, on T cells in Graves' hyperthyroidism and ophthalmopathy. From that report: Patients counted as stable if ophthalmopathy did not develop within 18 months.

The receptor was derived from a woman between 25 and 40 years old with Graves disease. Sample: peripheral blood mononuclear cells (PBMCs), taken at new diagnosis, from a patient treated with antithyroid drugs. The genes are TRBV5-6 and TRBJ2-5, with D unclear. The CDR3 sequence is CASSLDGSKETQYF. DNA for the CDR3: TGTGCCAGCAGCTTGGATGGAAGCAAAGAGACCCAGTACTTC.